This TCR beta chain was obtained from a study of post-analysis software for immune sequencing data. As for the study in general: Patients had relapsing-remitting, secondary progressive or progressive-relapsing multiple sclerosis; some lacked subtype. Overall study results and limits: A few TRBV segments were significantly more frequent in patients than in controls. TRBV5-6, TRBV5-1 and TRBV20-1 were among these segments. Among multiple sclerosis patients, normalized Chao1 diversity was significantly below that of controls.

CDR3 length: 12 residues. V dropped 7 bases and J dropped 4 bases, with 10 bases sitting between them. Per the germline V gene, CDR1 is SEHNR and CDR2 is FQNEAQ (reference sequence). cDNA libraries for TCR beta contained unique molecular identifiers. TCRdb processed the PCR reads anew with MiXCR; each CDR3 protein has one entry. The sample gives hundreds of thousands of distinct CDR3 sequences, around 40% of which show up once; 9% to 13% is in the top ten. For this clonotype: Its antigen remains unknown.

This clonotype originated in a girl aged 5-17 years with multiple sclerosis. The specimen sequenced was blood. This rearrangement joins TRBV7-9 to TRBJ1-2; no reliable D call. The CDR3 loop reads CASKRESYGYTF. CDR3 coding DNA: TGTGCCAGCAAGCGGGAATCCTATGGCTACACCTTC.